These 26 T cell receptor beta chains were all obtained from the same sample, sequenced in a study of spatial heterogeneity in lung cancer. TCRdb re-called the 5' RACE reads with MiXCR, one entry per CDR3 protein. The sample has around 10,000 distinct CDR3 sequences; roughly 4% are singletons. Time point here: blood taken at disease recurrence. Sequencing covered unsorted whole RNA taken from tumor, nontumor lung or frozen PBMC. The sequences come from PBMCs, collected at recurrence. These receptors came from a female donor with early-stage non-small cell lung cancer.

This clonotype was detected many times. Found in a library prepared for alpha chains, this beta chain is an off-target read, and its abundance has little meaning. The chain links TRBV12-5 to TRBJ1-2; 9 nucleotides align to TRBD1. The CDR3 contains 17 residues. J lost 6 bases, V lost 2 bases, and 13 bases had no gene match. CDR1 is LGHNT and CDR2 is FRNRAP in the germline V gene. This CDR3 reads CASGLILRDRVRDGYTF. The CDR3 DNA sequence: TGTGCTAGTGGTTTGATCCTCCGGGACAGGGTGCGTGATGGCTACACCTTC.

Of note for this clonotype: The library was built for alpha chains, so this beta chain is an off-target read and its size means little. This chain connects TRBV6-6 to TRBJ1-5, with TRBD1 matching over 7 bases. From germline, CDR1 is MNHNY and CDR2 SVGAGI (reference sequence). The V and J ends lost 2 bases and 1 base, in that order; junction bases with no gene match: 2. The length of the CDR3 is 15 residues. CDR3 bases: TGTGCCAGCAGTTACAGGACAGGAAGCAATCAGCCCCAGCATTTT. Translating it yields CASSYRTGSNQPQHF.

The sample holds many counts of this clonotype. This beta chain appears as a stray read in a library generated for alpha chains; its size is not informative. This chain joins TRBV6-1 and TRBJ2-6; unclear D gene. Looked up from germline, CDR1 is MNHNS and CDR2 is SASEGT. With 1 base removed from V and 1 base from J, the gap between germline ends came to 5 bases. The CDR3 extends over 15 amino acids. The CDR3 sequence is CASSEGWSGANVLTF. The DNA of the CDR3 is TGTGCCAGCAGTGAAGGGTGGTCTGGGGCCAACGTCCTGACTTTC.

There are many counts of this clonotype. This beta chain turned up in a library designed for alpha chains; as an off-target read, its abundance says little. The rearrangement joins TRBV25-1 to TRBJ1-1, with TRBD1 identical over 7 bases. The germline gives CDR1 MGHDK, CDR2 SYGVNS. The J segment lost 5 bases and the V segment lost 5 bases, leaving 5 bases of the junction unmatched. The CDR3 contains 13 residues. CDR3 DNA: TGTGCCAGCAGTCGAGGGGGCTGGACTGAAGCTTTCTTT. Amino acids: CASSRGGWTEAFF.

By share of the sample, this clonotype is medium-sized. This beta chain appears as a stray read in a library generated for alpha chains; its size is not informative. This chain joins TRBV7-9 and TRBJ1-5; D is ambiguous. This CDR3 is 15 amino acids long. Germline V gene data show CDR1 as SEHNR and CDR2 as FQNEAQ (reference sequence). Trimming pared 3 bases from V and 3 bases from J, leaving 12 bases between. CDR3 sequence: CASSLDASFNQPQHF. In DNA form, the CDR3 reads TGTGCCAGCAGCTTGGACGCATCTTTCAATCAGCCCCAGCATTTT.

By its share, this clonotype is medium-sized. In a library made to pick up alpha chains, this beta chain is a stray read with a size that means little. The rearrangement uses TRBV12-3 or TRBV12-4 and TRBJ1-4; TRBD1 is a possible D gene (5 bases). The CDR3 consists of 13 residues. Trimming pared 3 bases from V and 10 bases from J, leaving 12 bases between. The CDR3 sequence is CASSFHGGGKLFF. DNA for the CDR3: TGTGCCAGCAGTTTTCACGGGGGAGGAAAACTGTTTTTT.

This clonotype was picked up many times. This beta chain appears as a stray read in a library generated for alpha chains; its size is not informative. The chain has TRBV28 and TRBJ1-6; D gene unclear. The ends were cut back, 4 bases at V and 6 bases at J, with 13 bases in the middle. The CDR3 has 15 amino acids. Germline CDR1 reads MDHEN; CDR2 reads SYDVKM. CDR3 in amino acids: CASSSTGRGNSPLHF. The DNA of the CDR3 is TGTGCCAGCAGTTCAACTGGGAGAGGTAATTCACCCCTCCACTTT.

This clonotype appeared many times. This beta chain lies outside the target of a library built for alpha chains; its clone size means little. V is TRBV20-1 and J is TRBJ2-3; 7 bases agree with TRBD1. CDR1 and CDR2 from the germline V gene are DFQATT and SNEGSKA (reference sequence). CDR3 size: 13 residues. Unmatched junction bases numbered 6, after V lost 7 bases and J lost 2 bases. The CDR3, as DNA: TGCAGTGAACAGGGGTGGGACACAGATACGCAGTATTTT. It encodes CSEQGWDTDTQYF.

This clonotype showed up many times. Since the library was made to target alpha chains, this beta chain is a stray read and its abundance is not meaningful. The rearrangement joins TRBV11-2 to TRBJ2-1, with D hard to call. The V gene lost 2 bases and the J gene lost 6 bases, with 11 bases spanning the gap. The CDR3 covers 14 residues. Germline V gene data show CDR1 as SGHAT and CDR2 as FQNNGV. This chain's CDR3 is CASSLLRAANEQFF. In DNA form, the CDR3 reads TGTGCCAGCAGCTTACTCCGGGCAGCCAATGAGCAGTTCTTC.

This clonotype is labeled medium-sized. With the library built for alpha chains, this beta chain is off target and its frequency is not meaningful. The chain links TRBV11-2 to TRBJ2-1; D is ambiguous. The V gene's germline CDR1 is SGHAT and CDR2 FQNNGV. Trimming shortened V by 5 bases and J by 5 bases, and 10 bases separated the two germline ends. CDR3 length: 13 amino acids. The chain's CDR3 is CASSRTLNNEQFF. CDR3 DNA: TGTGCCAGCAGCCGGACCCTTAACAATGAGCAGTTCTTC.

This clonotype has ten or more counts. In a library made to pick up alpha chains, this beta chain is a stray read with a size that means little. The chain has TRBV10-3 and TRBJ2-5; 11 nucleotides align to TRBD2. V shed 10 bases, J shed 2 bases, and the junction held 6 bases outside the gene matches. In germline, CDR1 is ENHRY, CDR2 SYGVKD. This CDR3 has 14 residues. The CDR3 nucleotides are TGTGCCACATTAGCGGGGGGGCGGCAAGAGACCCAGTACTTC. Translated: CATLAGGRQETQYF.

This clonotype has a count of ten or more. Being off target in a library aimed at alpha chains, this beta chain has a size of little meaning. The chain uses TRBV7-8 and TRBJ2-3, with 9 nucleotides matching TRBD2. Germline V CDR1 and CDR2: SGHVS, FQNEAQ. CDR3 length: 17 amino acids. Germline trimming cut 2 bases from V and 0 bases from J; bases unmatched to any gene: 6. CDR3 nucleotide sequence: TGTGCCAGCAGCTTACGAGCGGGGGGCGCCAGCACAGATACGCAGTATTTT. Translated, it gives CASSLRAGGASTDTQYF.

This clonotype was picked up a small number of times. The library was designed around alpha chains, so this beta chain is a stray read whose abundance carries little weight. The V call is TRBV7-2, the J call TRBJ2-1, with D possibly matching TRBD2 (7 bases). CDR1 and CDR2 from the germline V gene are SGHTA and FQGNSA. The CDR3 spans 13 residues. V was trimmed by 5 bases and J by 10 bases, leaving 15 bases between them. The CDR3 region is CASSPAGGGEQFF. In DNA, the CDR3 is TGTGCCAGCAGCCCCGCAGGCGGGGGCGAGCAGTTCTTC. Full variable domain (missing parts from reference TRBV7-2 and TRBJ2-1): GAGVSQSPSNKVTEKGKDVELRCDPISGHTALYWYRQSLGQGLEFLIYFQGNSAPDKSGLPSDRFSAERTGGSVSTLTIQRTQQEDSAVYLCASSPAGGGEQFFGPGTRLTVL.

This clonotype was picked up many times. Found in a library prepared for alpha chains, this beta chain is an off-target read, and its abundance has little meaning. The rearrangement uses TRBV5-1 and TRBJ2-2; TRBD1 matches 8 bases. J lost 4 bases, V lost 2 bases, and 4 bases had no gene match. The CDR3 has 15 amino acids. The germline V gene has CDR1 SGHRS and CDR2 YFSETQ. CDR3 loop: CASSLPGGFTGELFF. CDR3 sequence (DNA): TGCGCCAGCAGCTTACCAGGGGGCTTCACCGGGGAGCTGTTTTTT.

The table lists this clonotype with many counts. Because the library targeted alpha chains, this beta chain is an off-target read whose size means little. CDR3 nucleotide sequence: TGTGCCAGCAGCAAGAGTCAACCCCGGGGAGTCGTCTACGAGCAGTACTTC. Its translation is CASSKSQPRGVVYEQYF. The V gene is TRBV28, the J gene TRBJ2-7; possible D gene TRBD2, 5 bases. Trimming removed 6 bases at V and 3 bases at J, with 24 bases between. This CDR3 spans 17 amino acids. CDR1 and CDR2 (germline): MDHEN, SYDVKM. The variable domain in full, completed from reference TRBV28 and TRBJ2-7, reads DVKVTQSSRYLVKRTGEKVFLECVQDMDHENMFWYRQDPGLGLRLIYFSYDVKMKEKGDIPEGYSVSREKKERFSLILESASTNQTSMYLCASSKSQPRGVVYEQYFGPGTRLTVT.

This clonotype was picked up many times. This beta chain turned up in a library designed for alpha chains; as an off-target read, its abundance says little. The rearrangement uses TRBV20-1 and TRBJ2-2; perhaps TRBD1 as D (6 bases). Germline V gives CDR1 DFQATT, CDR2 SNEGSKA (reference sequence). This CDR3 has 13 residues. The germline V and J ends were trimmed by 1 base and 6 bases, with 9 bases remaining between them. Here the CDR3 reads CSARVAGAGELFF. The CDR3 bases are TGCAGTGCTAGAGTCGCAGGGGCCGGGGAGCTGTTTTTT.

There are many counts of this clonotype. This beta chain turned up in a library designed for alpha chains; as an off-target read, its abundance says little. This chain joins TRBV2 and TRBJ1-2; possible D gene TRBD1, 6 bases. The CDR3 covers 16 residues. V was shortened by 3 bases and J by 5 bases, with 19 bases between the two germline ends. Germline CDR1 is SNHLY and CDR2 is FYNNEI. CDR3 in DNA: TGTGCCAGCAGTGACGGGGGGTCGACAGGAGATTATGGCTACACCTTC. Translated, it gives CASSDGGSTGDYGYTF.

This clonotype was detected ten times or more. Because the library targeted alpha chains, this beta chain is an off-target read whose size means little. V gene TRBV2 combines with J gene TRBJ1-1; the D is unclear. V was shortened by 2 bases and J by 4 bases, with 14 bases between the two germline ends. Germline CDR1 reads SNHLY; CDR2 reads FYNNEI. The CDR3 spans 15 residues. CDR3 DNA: TGTGCCAGCAGTGAAAGTTCAGGCGACCTCACTGAAGCTTTCTTT. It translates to CASSESSGDLTEAFF.

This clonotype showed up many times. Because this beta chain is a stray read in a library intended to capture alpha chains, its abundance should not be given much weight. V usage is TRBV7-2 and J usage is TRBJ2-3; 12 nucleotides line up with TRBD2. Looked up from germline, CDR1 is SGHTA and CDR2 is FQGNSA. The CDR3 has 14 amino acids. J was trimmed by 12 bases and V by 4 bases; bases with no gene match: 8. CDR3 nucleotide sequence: TGTGCCAGCAGCTCGTGGACTAGCGGGAATTATCAGTATTTT. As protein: CASSSWTSGNYQYF.

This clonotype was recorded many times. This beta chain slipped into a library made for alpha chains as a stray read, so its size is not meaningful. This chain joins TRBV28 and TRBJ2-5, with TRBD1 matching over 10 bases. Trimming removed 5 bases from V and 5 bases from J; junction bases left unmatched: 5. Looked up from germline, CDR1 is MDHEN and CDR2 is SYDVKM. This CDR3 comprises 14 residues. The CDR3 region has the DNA TGTGCCAGCAGTGGGACAGGGGCGAGGGAGACCCAGTACTTC. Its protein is CASSGTGARETQYF.

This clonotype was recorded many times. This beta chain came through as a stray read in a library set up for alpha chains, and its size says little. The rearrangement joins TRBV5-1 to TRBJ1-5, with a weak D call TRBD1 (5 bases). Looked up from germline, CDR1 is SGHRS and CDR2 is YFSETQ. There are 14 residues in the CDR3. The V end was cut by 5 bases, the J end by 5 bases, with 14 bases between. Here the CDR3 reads CASSPQGFHQPQHF. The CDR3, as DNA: TGCGCCAGCAGTCCCCAGGGTTTCCATCAGCCCCAGCATTTT.

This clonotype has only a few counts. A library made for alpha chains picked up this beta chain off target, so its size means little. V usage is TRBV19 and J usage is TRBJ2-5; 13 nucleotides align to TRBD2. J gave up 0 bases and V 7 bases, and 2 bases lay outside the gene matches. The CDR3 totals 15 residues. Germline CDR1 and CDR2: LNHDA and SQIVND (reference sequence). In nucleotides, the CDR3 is TGTGCCAGTACGACTAGCGGGGGGTACCAAGAGACCCAGTACTTC. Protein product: CASTTSGGYQETQYF.

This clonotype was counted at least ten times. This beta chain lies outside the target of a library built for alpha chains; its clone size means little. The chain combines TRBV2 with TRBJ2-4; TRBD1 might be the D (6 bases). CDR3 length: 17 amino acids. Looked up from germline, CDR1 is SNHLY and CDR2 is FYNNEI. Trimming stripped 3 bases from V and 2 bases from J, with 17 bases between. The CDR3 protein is CASSDSGQGMTKNIQYF. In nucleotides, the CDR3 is TGTGCCAGCAGTGATAGTGGGCAGGGGATGACCAAAAACATTCAGTACTTC.

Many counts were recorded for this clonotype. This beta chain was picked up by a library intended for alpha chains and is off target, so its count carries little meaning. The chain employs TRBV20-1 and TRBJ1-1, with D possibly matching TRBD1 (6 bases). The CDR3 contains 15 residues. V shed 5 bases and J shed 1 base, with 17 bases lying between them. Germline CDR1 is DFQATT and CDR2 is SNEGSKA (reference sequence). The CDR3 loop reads CSAEWGQGWNTEAFF. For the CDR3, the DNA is TGCAGTGCTGAGTGGGGGCAGGGATGGAACACTGAAGCTTTCTTT.

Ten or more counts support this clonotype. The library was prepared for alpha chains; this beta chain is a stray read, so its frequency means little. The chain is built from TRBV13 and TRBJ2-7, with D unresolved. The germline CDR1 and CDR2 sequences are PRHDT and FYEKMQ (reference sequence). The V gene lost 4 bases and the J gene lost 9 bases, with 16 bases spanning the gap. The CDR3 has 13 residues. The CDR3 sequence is CASSSGSGRGQYF. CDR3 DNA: TGTGCCAGCAGCTCCGGATCCGGACGAGGGCAGTACTTC.

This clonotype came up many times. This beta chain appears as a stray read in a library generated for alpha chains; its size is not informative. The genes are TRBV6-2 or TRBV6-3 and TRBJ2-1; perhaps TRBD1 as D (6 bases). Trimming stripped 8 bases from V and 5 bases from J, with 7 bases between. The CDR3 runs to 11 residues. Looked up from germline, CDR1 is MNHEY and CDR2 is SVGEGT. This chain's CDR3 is CASGDNNEQFF. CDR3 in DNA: TGTGCCAGCGGGGACAACAATGAGCAGTTCTTC.